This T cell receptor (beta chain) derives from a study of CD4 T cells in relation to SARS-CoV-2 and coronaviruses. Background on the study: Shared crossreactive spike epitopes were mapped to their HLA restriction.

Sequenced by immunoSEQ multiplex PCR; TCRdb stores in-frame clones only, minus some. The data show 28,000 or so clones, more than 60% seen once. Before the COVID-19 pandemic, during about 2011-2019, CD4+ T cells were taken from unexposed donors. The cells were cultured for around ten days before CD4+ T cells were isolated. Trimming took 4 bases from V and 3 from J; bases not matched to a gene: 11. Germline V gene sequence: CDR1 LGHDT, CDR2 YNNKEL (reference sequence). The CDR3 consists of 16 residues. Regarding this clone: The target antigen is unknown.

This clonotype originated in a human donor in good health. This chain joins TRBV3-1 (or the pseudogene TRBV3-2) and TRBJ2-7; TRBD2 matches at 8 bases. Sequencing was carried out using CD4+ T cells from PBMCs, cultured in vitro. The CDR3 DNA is TGTGCCAGCAGCCCACCTACCGGACTAGCCGGCTACGAGCAGTACTTC. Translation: CASSPPTGLAGYEQYF.